Included here is one TCR beta chain sequence, with context. A history of autoimmune disease or systemic immunosuppression excluded patients. Trimming cost V 2 bases and J 3 bases, with 4 bases left between them. The CDR3 length is 12 residues. Looked up from germline, CDR1 is WSHSY and CDR2 is SAAADI. This specimen belongs to a study of OX40 agonist ivuxolimab in advanced cancers. The protocol was immunoSEQ multiplex PCR, while the TCRdb copy is restricted to in-frame clones and leaves out a portion. This sample yields some 60,000 clones, of which about 91% are seen a single time; about 4.1% belongs to the top ten.

The genes are TRBV10-2 and TRBJ2-5; D is unclear. The receptor comes from an adult with an advanced solid tumor such as melanoma, head and neck, liver or kidney cancer. The input for sequencing was CD4+ or CD8+ T cells sorted from blood, taken in a trial of the OX40 agonist ivuxolimab. The CDR3 region is CASSETEETQYF. CDR3 nucleotide sequence: TGCGCCAGCAGTGAGACGGAAGAGACCCAGTACTTC.